This T cell receptor (beta chain) came from a study of cytomegalovirus exposure and HLA in healthy donors. As for this clone: The antigen is unknown.

A multiplex PCR was run with 60 Vbeta primers and 13 Jbeta primers. TCRdb keeps only in-frame clones here, not all; method: immunoSEQ multiplex PCR. The sample includes around 120,000 clones, roughly 80% seen only once; the top ten take 7.5% to 9.5%. Study-level results: Despite most TCR sequences being rare, some public TCRs occurred in many donors. Reportedly, fewer N-insertions than the roughly 700-donor mean appeared in an Asian-associated ancestry cluster in a later analysis.

Germline V gene sequence: CDR1 SNHLY, CDR2 FYNNEI. CDR3 length equals 11 residues. The germline V and J ends were trimmed by 7 bases and 4 bases, with 7 bases remaining between them. Input material: PBMCs. This chain connects TRBV2 to TRBJ1-2; the D is unclear. The receptor comes from a female donor in good health and CMV-seropositive. The CDR3 here is CASKLSYGYTF. The DNA of the CDR3 is TGTGCCAGCAAACTATCCTATGGCTACACCTTC.